This T cell receptor (beta chain) comes out of a study of blood T cell repertoires in COVID-19. The length of the CDR3 is 15 residues. Per germline, CDR1 SGHDN and CDR2 FVKESK. J lost 2 bases, V lost 2 bases, and 4 bases had no gene match. In the original analysis: Cell counts per sample came from amplifying reference gene primers. Assay: immunoSEQ multiplex PCR; the TCRdb copy retains only in-frame clones and omits some. V, J and clone size are those of that table, while D and trimming were read from the DNA. The sample consists of 80,000 to 95,000 clones, around 81% of them appearing once. The origin of this receptor is a man at least 80 years old with acute or convalescent COVID-19. The genes are TRBV14 and TRBJ1-1; TRBD1 matches 8 bases. The specimen sequenced was peripheral blood. Here the CDR3 reads CASSQIGTGNTEAFF. The CDR3 region has the DNA TGTGCCAGCAGCCAAATAGGGACAGGCAACACTGAAGCTTTCTTT. The entire variable domain, with the rest obtained from reference TRBV14 and TRBJ1-1, is as follows: EAGVTQFPSHSVIEKGQTVTLRCDPISGHDNLYWYRRVMGKEIKFLLHFVKESKQDESGMPNNRFLAERTGGTYSTLKVQPAELEDSGVYFCASSQIGTGNTEAFFGQGTRLTVV.